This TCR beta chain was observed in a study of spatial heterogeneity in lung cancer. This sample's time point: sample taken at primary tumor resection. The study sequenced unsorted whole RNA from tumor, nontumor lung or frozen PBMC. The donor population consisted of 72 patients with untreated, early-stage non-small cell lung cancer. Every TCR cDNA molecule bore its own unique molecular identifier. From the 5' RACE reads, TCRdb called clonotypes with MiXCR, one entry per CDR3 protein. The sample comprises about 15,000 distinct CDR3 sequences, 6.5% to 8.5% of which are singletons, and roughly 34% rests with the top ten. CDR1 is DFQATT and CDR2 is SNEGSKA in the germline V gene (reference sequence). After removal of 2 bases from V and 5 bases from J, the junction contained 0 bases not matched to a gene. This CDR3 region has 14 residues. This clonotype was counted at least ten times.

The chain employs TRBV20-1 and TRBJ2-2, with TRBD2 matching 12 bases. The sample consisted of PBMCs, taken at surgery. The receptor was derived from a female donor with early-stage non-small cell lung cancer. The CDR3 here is CSARLAGGTGELFF. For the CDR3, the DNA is TGCAGTGCTAGACTAGCGGGGGGGACCGGGGAGCTGTTTTTT.